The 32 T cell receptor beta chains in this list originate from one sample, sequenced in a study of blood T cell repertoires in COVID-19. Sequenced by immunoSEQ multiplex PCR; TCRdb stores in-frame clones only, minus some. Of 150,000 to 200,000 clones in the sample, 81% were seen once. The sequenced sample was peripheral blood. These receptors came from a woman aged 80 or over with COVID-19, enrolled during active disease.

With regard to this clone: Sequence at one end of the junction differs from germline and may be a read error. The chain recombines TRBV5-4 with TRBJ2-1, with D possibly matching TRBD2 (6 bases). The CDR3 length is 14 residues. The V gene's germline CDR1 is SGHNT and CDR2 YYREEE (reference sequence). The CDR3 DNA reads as TGTGCCAGCAGTTTGGGACTTTTATTCAATGAGCAGTTCTTC. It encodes CASSLGLLFNEQFF.

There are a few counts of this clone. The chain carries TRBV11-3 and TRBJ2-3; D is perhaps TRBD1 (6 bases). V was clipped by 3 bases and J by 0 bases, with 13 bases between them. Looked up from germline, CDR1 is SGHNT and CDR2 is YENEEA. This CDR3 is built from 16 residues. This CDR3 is CASSFWTATSTDTQYF. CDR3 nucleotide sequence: TGTGCCAGCAGCTTCTGGACAGCTACTAGCACAGATACGCAGTATTTT.

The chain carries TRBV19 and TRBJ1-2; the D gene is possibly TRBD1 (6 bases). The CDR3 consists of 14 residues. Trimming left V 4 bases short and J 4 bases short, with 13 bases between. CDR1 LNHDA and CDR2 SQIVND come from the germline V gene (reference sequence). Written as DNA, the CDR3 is TGTGCCAGTAGTACATACAGGGACGGCTATGGCTACACCTTC. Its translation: CASSTYRDGYGYTF.

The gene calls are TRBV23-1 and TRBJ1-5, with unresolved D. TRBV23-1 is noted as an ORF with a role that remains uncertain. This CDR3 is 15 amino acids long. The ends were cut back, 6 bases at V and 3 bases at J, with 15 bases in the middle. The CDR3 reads CASSRRQPLNQPQHF. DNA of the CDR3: TGCGCCAGCAGCCGCCGACAACCCCTCAATCAGCCCCAGCATTTT.

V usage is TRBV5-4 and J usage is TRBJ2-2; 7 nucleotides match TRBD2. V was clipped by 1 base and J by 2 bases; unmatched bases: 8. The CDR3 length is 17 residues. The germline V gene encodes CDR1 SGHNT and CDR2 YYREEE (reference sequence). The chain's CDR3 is CASSLRASGVNTGELFF. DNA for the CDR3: TGTGCCAGCAGCTTGCGAGCGAGCGGGGTTAACACCGGGGAGCTGTTTTTT. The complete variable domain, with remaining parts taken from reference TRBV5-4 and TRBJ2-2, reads ETGVTQSPTHLIKTRGQQVTLRCSSQSGHNTVSWYQQALGQGPQFIFQYYREEENGRGNFPPRFSGLQFPNYSSELNVNALELDDSALYLCASSLRASGVNTGELFFGEGSRLTVL.

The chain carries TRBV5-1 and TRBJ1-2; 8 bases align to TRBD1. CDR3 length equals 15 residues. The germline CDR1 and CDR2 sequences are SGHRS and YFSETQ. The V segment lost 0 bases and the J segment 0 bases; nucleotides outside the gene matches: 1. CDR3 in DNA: TGCGCCAGCAGCTTGGGGACAGGGTCTAACTATGGCTACACCTTC. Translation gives CASSLGTGSNYGYTF.

Written as DNA, the CDR3 is TGTGCTAGTGGTTTGGTACCGGGACAGGGTTTTCACTATGGCTACACCTTC. Protein: CASGLVPGQGFHYGYTF. This chain joins TRBV12-5 and TRBJ1-2; 9 positions match TRBD1. The germline V gene encodes CDR1 LGHNT and CDR2 FRNRAP. V shed 0 bases and J 3 bases; nucleotides not matched to a gene: 8. The length of the CDR3 is 17 residues.

The CDR3 is CAITLGQGPYNEQFF. The DNA for the CDR3 is TGTGCCATCACCCTCGGACAGGGCCCATACAATGAGCAGTTCTTC. V is TRBV10-3 and J is TRBJ2-1; 8 nucleotides match TRBD1. The CDR3 covers 15 residues. Germline CDR1 and CDR2: ENHRY and SYGVKD. J lost 4 bases, V lost 7 bases, and 9 bases had no gene match.

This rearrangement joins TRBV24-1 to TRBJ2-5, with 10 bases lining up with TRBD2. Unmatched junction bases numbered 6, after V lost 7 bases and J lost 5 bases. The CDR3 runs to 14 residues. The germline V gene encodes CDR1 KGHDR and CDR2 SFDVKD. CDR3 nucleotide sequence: TGTGCCACCAGCCAGCGGGGGGGCAGGGAGACCCAGTACTTC. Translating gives CATSQRGGRETQYF.

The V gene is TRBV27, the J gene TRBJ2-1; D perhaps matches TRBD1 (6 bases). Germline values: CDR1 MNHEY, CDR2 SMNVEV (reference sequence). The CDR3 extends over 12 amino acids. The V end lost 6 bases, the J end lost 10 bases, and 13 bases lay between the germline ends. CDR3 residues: CASSMTGGEQFF. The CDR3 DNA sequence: TGTGCCAGCAGCATGACAGGCGGGGAGCAGTTCTTC.

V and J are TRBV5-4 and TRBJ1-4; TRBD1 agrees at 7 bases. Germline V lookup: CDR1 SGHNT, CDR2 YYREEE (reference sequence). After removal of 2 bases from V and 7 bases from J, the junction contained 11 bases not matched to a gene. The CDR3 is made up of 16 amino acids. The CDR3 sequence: CASSFSRQGQSEKLFF. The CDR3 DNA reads TGTGCCAGCAGCTTTTCAAGACAGGGACAATCTGAAAAACTGTTTTTT.

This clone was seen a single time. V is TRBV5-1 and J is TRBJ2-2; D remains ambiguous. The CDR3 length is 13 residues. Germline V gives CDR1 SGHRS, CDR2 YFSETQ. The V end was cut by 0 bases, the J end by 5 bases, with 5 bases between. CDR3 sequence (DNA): TGCGCCAGCAGCTTGGCCGGTACCGGGGAGCTGTTTTTT. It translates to CASSLAGTGELFF.

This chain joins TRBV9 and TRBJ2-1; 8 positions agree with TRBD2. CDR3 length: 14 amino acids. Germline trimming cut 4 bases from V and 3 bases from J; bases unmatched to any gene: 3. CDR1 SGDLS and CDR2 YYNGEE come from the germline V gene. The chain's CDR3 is CASSLLAVYNEQFF. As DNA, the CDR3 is TGTGCCAGCAGCCTACTAGCGGTCTACAATGAGCAGTTCTTC.

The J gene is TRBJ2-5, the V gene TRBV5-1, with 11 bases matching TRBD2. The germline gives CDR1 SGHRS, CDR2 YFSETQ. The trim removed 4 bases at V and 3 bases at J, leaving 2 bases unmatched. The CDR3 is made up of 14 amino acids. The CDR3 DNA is TGCGCCAGCAGCCCGACTAGCGGGAAAGAGACCCAGTACTTC. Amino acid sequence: CASSPTSGKETQYF.

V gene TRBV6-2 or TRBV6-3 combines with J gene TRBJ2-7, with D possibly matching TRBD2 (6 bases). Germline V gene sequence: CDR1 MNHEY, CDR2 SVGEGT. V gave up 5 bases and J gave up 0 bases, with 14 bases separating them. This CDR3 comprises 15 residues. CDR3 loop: CASSASGGSSYEQYF. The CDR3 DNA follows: TGTGCCAGCAGTGCCTCCGGGGGAAGCTCCTACGAGCAGTACTTC.

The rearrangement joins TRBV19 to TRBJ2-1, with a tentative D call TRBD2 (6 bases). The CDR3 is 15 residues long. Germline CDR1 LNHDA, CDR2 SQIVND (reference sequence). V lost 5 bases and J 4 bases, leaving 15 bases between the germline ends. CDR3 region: CASSWAGKAYNEQFF. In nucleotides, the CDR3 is TGTGCCAGTAGTTGGGCGGGAAAAGCTTACAATGAGCAGTTCTTC.

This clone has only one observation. As DNA, the CDR3 is TGTGCCAGAGCTGGGCCCAGACTAGCGGGAGGGTCACCCGGGGAGCTGTTTTTT. It codes for CARAGPRLAGGSPGELFF. V and J are TRBV2 and TRBJ2-2, with 14 bases identical to TRBD2. V lost 9 bases, J lost 6 bases, and 15 bases stayed unmatched. The CDR3 sequence is 18 residues long. Looked up from germline, CDR1 is SNHLY and CDR2 is FYNNEI. Full variable domain (missing parts from reference TRBV2 and TRBJ2-2): EPEVTQTPSHQVTQMGQEVILRCVPISNHLYFYWYRQILGQKVEFLVSFYNNEISEKSEIFDDQFSVERPDGSNFTLKIRSTKLEDSAMYFCARAGPRLAGGSPGELFFGEGSRLTVL.

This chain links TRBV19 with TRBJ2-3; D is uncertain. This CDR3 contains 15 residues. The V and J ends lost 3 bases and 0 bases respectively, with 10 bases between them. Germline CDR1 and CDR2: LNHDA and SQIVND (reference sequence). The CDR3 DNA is TGTGCCAGTAGTATTTGGGCGTCAAGCACAGATACGCAGTATTTT. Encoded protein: CASSIWASSTDTQYF.

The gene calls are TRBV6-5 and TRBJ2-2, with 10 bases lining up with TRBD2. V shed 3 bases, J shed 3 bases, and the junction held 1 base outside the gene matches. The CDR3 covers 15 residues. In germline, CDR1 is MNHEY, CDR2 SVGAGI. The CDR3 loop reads CASSYSGGHTGELFF. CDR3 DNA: TGTGCCAGCAGTTATAGCGGGGGGCACACCGGGGAGCTGTTTTTT.

CDR3 sequence (DNA): TGCGCCAGCAGCCAAGCCGGGGAGGGGGTCTACGAGCAGTACTTC. Protein product: CASSQAGEGVYEQYF. J is TRBJ2-7 and V is TRBV4-1, with D tentatively TRBD2 (7 bases). This CDR3 has 15 amino acids. V gave up 1 base and J gave up 3 bases, with 13 bases separating them. The germline V gene encodes CDR1 MGHRA and CDR2 YSYEKL.

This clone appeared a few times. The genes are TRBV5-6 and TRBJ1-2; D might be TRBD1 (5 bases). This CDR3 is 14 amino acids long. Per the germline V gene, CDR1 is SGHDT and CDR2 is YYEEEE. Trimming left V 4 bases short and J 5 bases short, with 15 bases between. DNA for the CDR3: TGTGCCAGCAGCATCTGGGGCAGGGCTTATGGCTACACCTTC. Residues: CASSIWGRAYGYTF.

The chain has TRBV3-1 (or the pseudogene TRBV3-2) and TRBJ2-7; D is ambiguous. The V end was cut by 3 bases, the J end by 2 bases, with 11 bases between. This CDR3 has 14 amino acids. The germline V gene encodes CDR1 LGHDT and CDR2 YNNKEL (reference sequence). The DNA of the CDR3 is TGTGCCAGCAGCCACACCGGTACTGCCTACGAGCAGTACTTC. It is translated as CASSHTGTAYEQYF.

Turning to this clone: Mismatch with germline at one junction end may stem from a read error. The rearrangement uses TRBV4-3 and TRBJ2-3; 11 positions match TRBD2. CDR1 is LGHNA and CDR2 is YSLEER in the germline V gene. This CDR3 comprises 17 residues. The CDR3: CASNQETSGAFTDTQYF. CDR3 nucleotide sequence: TGCGCCAGCAACCAAGAGACTAGCGGGGCCTTCACAGATACGCAGTATTTT.

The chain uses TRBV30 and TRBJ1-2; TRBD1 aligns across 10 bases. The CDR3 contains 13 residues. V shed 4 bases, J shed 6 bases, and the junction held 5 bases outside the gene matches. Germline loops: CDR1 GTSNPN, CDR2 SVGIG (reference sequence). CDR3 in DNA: TGTGCCTGGACGACAGGGGGCTTGGATGGCTACACCTTC. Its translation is CAWTTGGLDGYTF.

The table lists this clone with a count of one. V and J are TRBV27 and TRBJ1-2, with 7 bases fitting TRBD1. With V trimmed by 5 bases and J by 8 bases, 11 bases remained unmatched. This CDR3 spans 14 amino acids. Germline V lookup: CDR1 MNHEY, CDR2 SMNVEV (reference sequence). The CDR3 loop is CASSPGDSRLGYTF. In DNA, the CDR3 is TGTGCCAGCAGTCCCGGGGACAGCCGCCTAGGCTACACCTTC.

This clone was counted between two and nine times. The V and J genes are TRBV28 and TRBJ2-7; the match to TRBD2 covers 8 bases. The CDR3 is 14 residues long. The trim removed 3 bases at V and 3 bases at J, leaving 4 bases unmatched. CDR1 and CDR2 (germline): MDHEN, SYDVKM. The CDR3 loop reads CASSLASGYYEQYF. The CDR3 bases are TGTGCCAGCAGTTTGGCTAGCGGGTACTACGAGCAGTACTTC.

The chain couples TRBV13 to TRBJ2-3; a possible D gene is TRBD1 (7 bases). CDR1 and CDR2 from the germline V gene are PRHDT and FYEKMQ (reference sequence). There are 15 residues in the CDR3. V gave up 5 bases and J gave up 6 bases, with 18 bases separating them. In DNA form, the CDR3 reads TGTGCCAGCAGCCCCGGGGGCAGGGGGTTGGATACGCAGTATTTT. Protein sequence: CASSPGGRGLDTQYF.

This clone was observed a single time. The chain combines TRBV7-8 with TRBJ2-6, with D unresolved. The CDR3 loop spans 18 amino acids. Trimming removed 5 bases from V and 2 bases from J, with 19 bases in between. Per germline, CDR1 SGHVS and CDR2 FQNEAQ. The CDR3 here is CASSAPRVGSTGANVLTF. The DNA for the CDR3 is TGTGCCAGCAGCGCCCCCCGGGTAGGTAGCACTGGGGCCAACGTCCTGACTTTC.

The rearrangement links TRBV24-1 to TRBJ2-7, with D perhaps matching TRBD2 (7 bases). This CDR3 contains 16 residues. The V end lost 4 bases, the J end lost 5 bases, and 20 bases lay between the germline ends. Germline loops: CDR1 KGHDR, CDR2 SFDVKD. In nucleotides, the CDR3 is TGTGCCACCAGTGAATACCCACGCCCGGGGGGCCACGAGCAGTACTTC. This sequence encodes CATSEYPRPGGHEQYF.

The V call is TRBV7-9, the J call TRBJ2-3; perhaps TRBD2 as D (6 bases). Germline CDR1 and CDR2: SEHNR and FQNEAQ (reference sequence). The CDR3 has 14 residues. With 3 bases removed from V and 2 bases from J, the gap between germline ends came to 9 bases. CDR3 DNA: TGTGCCAGCAGCTTGCGCGGGGACACAGATACGCAGTATTTT. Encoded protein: CASSLRGDTDTQYF. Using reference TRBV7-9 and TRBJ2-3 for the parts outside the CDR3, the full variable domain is DTGVSQNPRHKITKRGQNVTFRCDPISEHNRLYWYRQTLGQGPEFLTYFQNEAQLEKSRLLSDRFSAERPKGSFSTLEIQRTEQGDSAMYLCASSLRGDTDTQYFGPGTRLTVL.

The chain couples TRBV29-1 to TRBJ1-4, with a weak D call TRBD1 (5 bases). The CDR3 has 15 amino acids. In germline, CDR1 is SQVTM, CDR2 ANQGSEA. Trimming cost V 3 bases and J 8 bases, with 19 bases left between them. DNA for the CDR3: TGCAGCGTTGATTTCGAGGGGTGGGGAGGGGAAAAACTGTTTTTT. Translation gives CSVDFEGWGGEKLFF.

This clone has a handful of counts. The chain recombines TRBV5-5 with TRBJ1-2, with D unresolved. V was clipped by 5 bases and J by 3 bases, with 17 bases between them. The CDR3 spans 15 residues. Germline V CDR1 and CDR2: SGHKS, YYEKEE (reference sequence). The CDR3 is CASRPGGSPYYGYTF. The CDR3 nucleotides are TGTGCCAGCAGGCCGGGAGGGTCCCCGTACTATGGCTACACCTTC.